Listed here are 29 T cell receptor beta chains from one sample, sequenced in a study of regulatory T cells in long-lasting Graves disease. Libraries of TCR beta came from iRepertoire HTBI primers plus Arm-PCR of CDR3 regions. From the multiplex PCR reads, TCRdb called clonotypes with MiXCR, one entry per CDR3 protein. The data contain 550,000 to 600,000 distinct CDR3 sequences, 16% of them singletons. Time point indicated: newly diagnosed GD, antithyroid drugs for less than 3 months. Making the TCR library involved RNA that had been extracted from PBMCs. The data also belong to a second study, concerning T cells in Graves' hyperthyroidism and ophthalmopathy.

The material was peripheral blood mononuclear cells (PBMCs), obtained at new diagnosis, from a patient treated with antithyroid drugs. The receptors shown here come from a young man with Graves disease.

This clonotype was detected many times. The rearrangement links TRBV27 to TRBJ2-1; D unclear. The V end was cut by 6 bases, the J end by 7 bases, with 19 bases between. Germline V lookup: CDR1 MNHEY, CDR2 SMNVEV (reference sequence). The CDR3 contains 15 residues. CDR3 loop: CASRSSERGWNEQFF. The DNA for the CDR3 is TGTGCCAGCAGATCAAGCGAGAGAGGATGGAATGAGCAGTTCTTC.

This clonotype appeared a single time. The V gene is TRBV11-2, the J gene TRBJ2-1, with 7 bases aligning to TRBD2. This CDR3 has 14 amino acids. Looked up from germline, CDR1 is SGHAT and CDR2 is FQNNGV. V trimming: 5 bases; J trimming: 5 bases; junction bases outside the gene matches: 6. CDR3 DNA: TGTGCCAGCAGCCTCAGACTAGCTAACAATGAGCAGTTCTTC. The encoded protein is CASSLRLANNEQFF.

The chain employs TRBV20-1 and TRBJ2-3; TRBD1 is a possible D gene (5 bases). The CDR3 contains 12 residues. The V and J ends lost 2 bases and 15 bases respectively, with 18 bases between them. The germline CDR1 and CDR2 sequences are DFQATT and SNEGSKA (reference sequence). CDR3 residues: CSARSLGEGVYF. For the CDR3, the DNA is TGCAGTGCTAGATCCCTAGGCGAAGGGGTTTATTTT.

This clonotype occurred a few times. At one boundary the junction diverges from the germline segment, which might be a read error. The rearrangement uses TRBV3-1 and TRBJ2-1, with 7 bases fitting TRBD2. The CDR3 loop spans 11 amino acids. Germline loops: CDR1 LGHDT, CDR2 YNNKEL (reference sequence). The CDR3 reads CASSSRLALIF. The CDR3 DNA sequence: TGTGCCAGCAGCTCCCGACTAGCTTTGATCTTC.

A few counts support this clonotype. The chain links TRBV29-1 to TRBJ1-5; D unresolved. This CDR3 has 13 residues. Germline V gene data show CDR1 as SQVTM and CDR2 as ANQGSEA. V lost 2 bases, J lost 3 bases, and 8 bases lay in between. The chain's CDR3 is CSVESGLNQPQHF. The CDR3 coding sequence is TGCAGCGTTGAATCAGGTCTCAATCAGCCCCAGCATTTT.

J is TRBJ2-7 and V is TRBV5-1, with TRBD1 matching over 9 bases. The CDR3 has 14 amino acids. V shed 7 bases, J shed 6 bases, and the junction held 11 bases outside the gene matches. CDR1 is SGHRS and CDR2 is YFSETQ in the germline V gene. This CDR3 reads CASQTGTGYTEQYF. CDR3 in DNA: TGCGCCAGCCAAACCGGGACAGGGTATACCGAGCAGTACTTC. The variable domain in full, completed from reference TRBV5-1 and TRBJ2-7, reads KAGVTQTPRYLIKTRGQQVTLSCSPISGHRSVSWYQQTPGQGLQFLFEYFSETQRNKGNFPGRFSGRQFSNSRSEMNVSTLELGDSALYLCASQTGTGYTEQYFGPGTRLTVT.

J is TRBJ2-1 and V is TRBV5-1; 10 nucleotides align to TRBD2. CDR1 and CDR2 (germline): SGHRS, YFSETQ. J gave up 6 bases and V 4 bases, and 10 bases lay outside the gene matches. The CDR3 has 16 residues. The CDR3 region is CASSGTSAYPSNEQFF. The CDR3 DNA follows: TGCGCCAGCAGCGGGACTAGCGCTTACCCTTCCAATGAGCAGTTCTTC.

This clonotype appeared a single time. V and J are TRBV13 and TRBJ2-2; a weak D match, TRBD2 (5 bases). The CDR3 contains 16 residues. The germline CDR1 and CDR2 sequences are PRHDT and FYEKMQ (reference sequence). V lost 5 bases and J 7 bases, leaving 20 bases between the germline ends. CDR3 sequence reads: CASSPGEGSSLGELFF. CDR3 DNA: TGTGCCAGCAGCCCGGGTGAGGGTTCTTCGCTCGGGGAGCTGTTTTTT.

The chain couples TRBV7-2 to TRBJ2-3, with 7 positions matching TRBD1. This CDR3 is built from 14 residues. V lost 3 bases to trimming and J lost 4 bases; unmatched junction nucleotides: 4. Germline-derived CDR1 and CDR2 are SGHTA and FQGNSA. This CDR3 reads CASSLDRPPDTQYF. In DNA form, the CDR3 reads TGTGCCAGCAGCTTGGACAGGCCGCCAGATACGCAGTATTTT.

There are many counts of this clonotype. The genes are TRBV11-1 and TRBJ2-5; 9 bases are a match to TRBD2. Looked up from germline, CDR1 is SGHAT and CDR2 is FQDESV (reference sequence). The CDR3 is 16 amino acids. V shed 1 base, J shed 1 base, and the junction held 4 bases outside the gene matches. CDR3 in DNA: TGTGCCAGCAGCTTAGTCCAGCGGGAGGTCCAAGAGACCCAGTACTTC. This sequence encodes CASSLVQREVQETQYF. Full variable domain (rest looked up from reference TRBV11-1 and TRBJ2-5): EAEVAQSPRYKITEKSQAVAFWCDPISGHATLYWYRQILGQGPELLVQFQDESVVDDSQLPKDRFSAERLKGVDSTLKIQPAELGDSAMYLCASSLVQREVQETQYFGPGTRLLVL.

In this sample, this clonotype turned up many times. The genes are TRBV30 and TRBJ2-2, with D possibly matching TRBD2 (6 bases). Between the trimmed V and J ends, which lost 3 bases and 5 bases, there was a span of 10 bases. The germline V gene encodes CDR1 GTSNPN and CDR2 SVGIG (reference sequence). The CDR3 runs 13 residues. The CDR3: CAWSGRRTGELFF. Here the CDR3 DNA reads TGTGCCTGGAGCGGGAGAAGGACCGGGGAGCTGTTTTTT.

In its sample, this clonotype was seen many times. This sequence joins TRBV3-1 and TRBJ1-1, with D maybe TRBD1 (5 bases). Germline V gives CDR1 LGHDT, CDR2 YNNKEL (reference sequence). V shed 4 bases and J shed 4 bases, with 22 bases lying between them. There are 17 residues in the CDR3. The chain's CDR3 is CASSLRVAGPSLTEAFF. CDR3 nucleotides: TGTGCCAGCAGCCTCCGGGTAGCAGGGCCCTCACTCACTGAAGCTTTCTTT.

This clonotype was observed many times. This chain joins TRBV3-1 and TRBJ1-5, with D perhaps TRBD1 (5 bases). Germline lookup yields CDR1 LGHDT and CDR2 YNNKEL (reference sequence). Trimming cost V 2 bases and J 0 bases, with 11 bases left between them. The CDR3 sequence is 16 residues long. CDR3 residues: CASSQSGRVSNQPQHF. The DNA for the CDR3 is TGTGCCAGCAGCCAATCCGGCAGGGTTAGCAATCAGCCCCAGCATTTT.

This clonotype showed up many times. The V gene is TRBV20-1, the J gene TRBJ2-1; no definite D call. Trimming shortened V by 3 bases and J by 0 bases, and 9 bases separated the two germline ends. The CDR3 has 14 amino acids. Germline V gene lookup returns CDR1 DFQATT and CDR2 SNEGSKA (reference sequence). The CDR3 DNA reads as TGCAGTGCTAGCGGGTCGAGCTCCTACAATGAGCAGTTCTTC. Amino acid sequence: CSASGSSSYNEQFF.

This clonotype was recorded a few times. This chain joins TRBV9 and TRBJ2-7, with 7 bases aligning to TRBD1. CDR3 size: 14 residues. The V and J ends lost 4 bases and 4 bases, in that order; junction bases with no gene match: 8. Germline V lookup: CDR1 SGDLS, CDR2 YYNGEE. CDR3 coding DNA: TGTGCCAGCAGCAAATCGACAGGGTTTTACGAGCAGTACTTC. Residues: CASSKSTGFYEQYF.

At least ten counts were recorded for this clonotype. V usage is TRBV6-1 and J usage is TRBJ2-3; TRBD2 might be the D (7 bases). The ends were cut back, 7 bases at V and 1 base at J, with 15 bases in the middle. Germline V gene sequence: CDR1 MNHNS, CDR2 SASEGT. The CDR3 length is 15 residues. CDR3 sequence reads: CASIDQGRGTDTQYF. In DNA, the CDR3 is TGTGCCAGCATCGACCAGGGGAGGGGCACAGATACGCAGTATTTT.

Many counts were recorded for this clonotype. This rearrangement joins TRBV3-1 to TRBJ2-1; the D gene is possibly TRBD2 (6 bases). Trimming took 4 bases from V and 5 from J, leaving 9 bases between them. The CDR3 has 13 amino acids. Germline V lookup: CDR1 LGHDT, CDR2 YNNKEL (reference sequence). In nucleotides, the CDR3 is TGTGCCAGCAGCCTGGACTACAACAATGAGCAGTTCTTC. This codes for CASSLDYNNEQFF.

About this clonotype: Given a far larger clone just one base away, this is likely a sequencing read error. This sequence joins TRBV6-1 and TRBJ2-1; D remains ambiguous. V lost 5 bases to trimming and J lost 10 bases, with 21 bases between them. Germline V CDR1 and CDR2: MNHNS, SASEGT. The CDR3 is 15 amino acids. The CDR3 protein is CASSQEPLPTYEQFF. The CDR3 DNA follows: TGTGCCAGCAGTCAGGAGCCCCTCCCCACCTACGAGCAGTTCTTC.

The V and J genes are TRBV20-1 and TRBJ2-1; D gene ambiguous. This CDR3 is built from 16 residues. Germline V gene data show CDR1 as DFQATT and CDR2 as SNEGSKA (reference sequence). V lost 0 bases and J 0 bases, leaving 12 bases between the germline ends. The CDR3 coding sequence is TGCAGTGCTAGAGATCTGACGGGCGGCTCCTACAATGAGCAGTTCTTC. It encodes CSARDLTGGSYNEQFF.

This clonotype has a count of ten or more. The V call is TRBV30, the J call TRBJ2-3, with D perhaps being TRBD1 or TRBD2 (6 bases each). Trimming took 2 bases from V and 4 from J, leaving 28 bases between them. The CDR3 has 19 amino acids. Germline assignment: CDR1 GTSNPN and CDR2 SVGIG (reference sequence). CDR3 loop: CAWSPSRERTVPRADTQYF. The CDR3 nucleotides read TGTGCCTGGAGTCCGTCGCGGGAACGGACAGTTCCCCGTGCAGATACGCAGTATTTT.

This clonotype turned up a few times. The chain recombines TRBV28 with TRBJ1-4; perhaps TRBD1 as D (5 bases). Germline loops: CDR1 MDHEN, CDR2 SYDVKM. With 7 bases removed from V and 0 bases from J, the gap between germline ends came to 18 bases. The CDR3 sequence is 17 residues long. The CDR3 DNA sequence: TGTGCCAGCACCCCCGGGGGGGGTGGTGCAACTAATGAAAAACTGTTTTTT. Translating gives CASTPGGGGATNEKLFF. Together with reference TRBV28 and TRBJ1-4, the CDR3 gives the full variable domain: DVKVTQSSRYLVKRTGEKVFLECVQDMDHENMFWYRQDPGLGLRLIYFSYDVKMKEKGDIPEGYSVSREKKERFSLILESASTNQTSMYLCASTPGGGGATNEKLFFGSGTQLSVL.

This clonotype was seen a handful of times. The rearrangement joins TRBV13 to TRBJ2-1; 7 bases are shared with TRBD2. This CDR3 spans 15 amino acids. Germline V gives CDR1 PRHDT, CDR2 FYEKMQ (reference sequence). The V segment lost 4 bases and the J segment 4 bases; nucleotides outside the gene matches: 7. The CDR3 loop is CASSWGLAAYNEQFF. The CDR3 DNA follows: TGTGCCAGCAGCTGGGGTCTAGCGGCATACAATGAGCAGTTCTTC. The whole variable domain, filled in from reference TRBV13 and TRBJ2-1, reads AAGVIQSPRHLIKEKRETATLKCYPIPRHDTVYWYQQGPGQDPQFLISFYEKMQSDKGSIPDRFSAQQFSDYHSELNMSSLELGDSALYFCASSWGLAAYNEQFFGPGTRLTVL.

The genes are TRBV5-1 and TRBJ2-5, with D hard to call. In germline, CDR1 is SGHRS, CDR2 YFSETQ. The CDR3 length is 15 residues. V lost 0 bases and J lost 3, with 12 bases in between. CDR3 sequence (DNA): TGCGCCAGCAGCTTGGCCGTGGGCAGCAAAGAGACCCAGTACTTC. Residues: CASSLAVGSKETQYF.

This clonotype has ten or more counts. This chain joins TRBV11-2 and TRBJ2-3, with D perhaps TRBD1 (6 bases). This CDR3 has 14 amino acids. V gave up 4 bases and J gave up 5 bases, with 13 bases separating them. Germline loops: CDR1 SGHAT, CDR2 FQNNGV. CDR3 sequence (DNA): TGTGCCAGCAGCTCGGCAAGGGGACAAGATACGCAGTATTTT. It specifies CASSSARGQDTQYF.

Of note for this clonotype: It may be a read error: a sequence one base away is much more abundant. The chain couples TRBV7-9 to TRBJ2-7; D unclear. The CDR3 is made up of 13 amino acids. Germline V gives CDR1 SEHNR, CDR2 FQNEAQ (reference sequence). The CDR3 DNA follows: TGTGCCAGCAGCTCAGAAGCAGCCTACGAGCGGTACTTC. Protein: CASSSEAAYERYF.

The V gene is TRBV6-1, the J gene TRBJ2-2; 8 bases fit TRBD2. Trimming cost V 6 bases and J 6 bases; bases outside gene matches: 9. The CDR3 runs 15 residues. The germline V gene has CDR1 MNHNS and CDR2 SASEGT. The CDR3 sequence is CASRTSGSESGELFF. CDR3 nucleotides: TGTGCCAGCAGGACCAGCGGGAGCGAATCCGGGGAGCTGTTTTTT.

The chain recombines TRBV6-1 with TRBJ2-7, with 12 bases aligning to TRBD2. CDR1 is MNHNS and CDR2 is SASEGT in the germline V gene. V lost 6 bases to trimming and J lost 2 bases; unmatched junction nucleotides: 11. This CDR3 region has 17 residues. DNA for the CDR3: TGTGCCAGCAGCTCGACTAGCGGGAGAGGAAGTCCCTACGAGCAGTACTTC. It translates to CASSSTSGRGSPYEQYF.

This clonotype was detected many times. The chain couples TRBV30 to TRBJ1-2, with TRBD1 matching 9 bases. The CDR3 loop spans 13 amino acids. Germline CDR1 reads GTSNPN; CDR2 reads SVGIG (reference sequence). J was trimmed by 9 bases and V by 1 base; bases with no gene match: 6. Here the CDR3 reads CAWSADRGVRYTF. CDR3 nucleotides: TGTGCCTGGAGTGCGGACAGGGGAGTCCGCTACACCTTC.

This clonotype has ten or more counts. The chain has TRBV12-3 or TRBV12-4 and TRBJ2-7; D not resolved. The CDR3 totals 13 residues. V gave up 10 bases and J gave up 1 base, with 14 bases separating them. The CDR3 DNA follows: TGTGCCACCTCCTTGGGTTTTTCCTACGAGCAGTACTTC. Its translation is CATSLGFSYEQYF.